These 25 T cell receptor beta chains were sequenced from one sample in a study of blood T cells in healthy people across ages. Primers used in a second PCR of about 6 to 11 cycles were a sample-barcoded 5' primer and a J-beta primer mix. One entry per CDR3 protein, called by TCRdb with MiXCR from the 5' RACE reads. The sample yields around 750,000 distinct CDR3 sequences, about 55% seen once. What was sequenced was blood. The receptor set was obtained from a man aged 80 or over in good health.

The chain links TRBV15 to TRBJ1-4; D not certain. V dropped 4 bases and J dropped 6 bases, with 12 bases sitting between them. The CDR3 consists of 14 residues. Per germline, CDR1 LNHNV and CDR2 YYDKDF (reference sequence). The CDR3 region is CATSIGGGYEKLFF. The CDR3 region has the DNA TGTGCCACCAGCATAGGAGGAGGATATGAAAAACTGTTTTTT.

This clonotype was counted only a few times. The chain links TRBV5-6 to TRBJ2-7, with TRBD2 matching over 11 bases. The CDR3 extends over 15 amino acids. In germline, CDR1 is SGHDT, CDR2 YYEEEE. Trimming took 3 bases from V and 3 from J; bases not matched to a gene: 5. CDR3 region: CASSSLAGGRYEQYF. CDR3 bases: TGTGCCAGCAGCTCCTTAGCGGGAGGGCGCTACGAGCAGTACTTC.

The chain employs TRBV20-1 and TRBJ2-5; TRBD2 aligns across 11 bases. With the DNA end fitting TRBJ2-7 better, the J assignment may be wrong. The germline V gene encodes CDR1 DFQATT and CDR2 SNEGSKA (reference sequence). This CDR3 spans 15 amino acids. The CDR3 bases are TGCAGTGCTTTCCTTGGGACTAGCGGAACCTACGAGCAGTACTTC. It is translated as CSAFLGTSGTYEQYF.

A few counts support this clonotype. The chain carries TRBV29-1 and TRBJ2-7, with TRBD2 matching over 10 bases. Germline V gives CDR1 SQVTM, CDR2 ANQGSEA. There are 14 residues in the CDR3. V shed 2 bases and J 2 bases; nucleotides not matched to a gene: 3. The CDR3 bases are TGCAGCGTTGAAAGGCTAGCGGGAGCCTACGAGCAGTACTTC. Its protein product is CSVERLAGAYEQYF.

This chain connects TRBV28 to TRBJ2-7, with D tentatively TRBD1 (6 bases). With 8 bases removed from V and 3 bases from J, the gap between germline ends came to 11 bases. The CDR3 length is 12 residues. Germline values: CDR1 MDHEN, CDR2 SYDVKM. This CDR3 is CASGGGGYEQYF. CDR3 DNA sequence: TGTGCCAGCGGTGGGGGCGGCTACGAGCAGTACTTC.

This clonotype was found a few times. CDR3: CASSEVGGFREKLFF. CDR3 DNA: TGTGCCAGCAGTGAAGTGGGGGGGTTCCGTGAAAAACTGTTTTTT. V is TRBV2 and J is TRBJ1-4, with D perhaps TRBD1 (5 bases). Germline V gene data show CDR1 as SNHLY and CDR2 as FYNNEI. The CDR3 is made up of 15 amino acids. Trimming pared 1 base from V and 7 bases from J, leaving 13 bases between.

Only a few counts were recorded for this clonotype. J is TRBJ2-4 and V is TRBV20-1; D not resolved. CDR3 size: 13 residues. Germline CDR1 and CDR2: DFQATT and SNEGSKA (reference sequence). Trimming took 2 bases from V and 0 from J, leaving 5 bases between them. CDR3 in DNA: TGCAGTGCTAGACAGGTAGCCAAAAACATTCAGTACTTC. It translates to CSARQVAKNIQYF.

Only a few counts were recorded for this clonotype. V usage is TRBV2 and J usage is TRBJ2-4; the match to TRBD1 covers 7 bases. V lost 0 bases to trimming and J lost 0 bases; unmatched junction nucleotides: 2. Germline V gene lookup returns CDR1 SNHLY and CDR2 FYNNEI. The CDR3 is 16 residues long. The CDR3 sequence: CASSEAGQSAKNIQYF. CDR3 bases: TGTGCCAGCAGTGAAGCGGGACAGTCAGCCAAAAACATTCAGTACTTC.

In this sample, this clonotype turned up a few times. V is TRBV5-1 and J is TRBJ2-7; no firm D call. The CDR3 is made up of 13 amino acids. Germline CDR1 reads SGHRS; CDR2 reads YFSETQ. Trimming left V 4 bases short and J 1 base short, with 9 bases between. For the CDR3, the DNA is TGCGCCAGCAGCCTCCCCATGTCCTACGAGCAGTACTTC. Residues: CASSLPMSYEQYF.

This clonotype has a handful of counts. The rearrangement links TRBV5-1 to TRBJ2-1, with 10 nucleotides matching TRBD2. Germline V CDR1 and CDR2: SGHRS, YFSETQ. J lost 9 bases, V lost 4 bases, and 7 bases had no gene match. This CDR3 has 14 residues. The chain's CDR3 is CASSASGSPGEQFF. As DNA, the CDR3 is TGCGCCAGCAGCGCTAGCGGGAGCCCCGGTGAGCAGTTCTTC.

V usage is TRBV5-1 and J usage is TRBJ2-3; D tentatively reads TRBD1 or TRBD2 (5 bases each). Germline assignment: CDR1 SGHRS and CDR2 YFSETQ. The CDR3 is 14 residues long. With 2 bases removed from V and 14 bases from J, the gap between germline ends came to 21 bases. The CDR3 DNA reads TGCGCCAGCAGCTTAGGGGACCGCGCCAGATACGCGTATTTT. Protein: CASSLGDRARYAYF. Using reference TRBV5-1 and TRBJ2-3 for the parts outside the CDR3, the full variable domain is KAGVTQTPRYLIKTRGQQVTLSCSPISGHRSVSWYQQTPGQGLQFLFEYFSETQRNKGNFPGRFSGRQFSNSRSEMNVSTLELGDSALYLCASSLGDRARYAYFGPGTRLTVL.

The V call is TRBV20-1, the J call TRBJ2-1; TRBD2 is a possible D gene (6 bases). The germline V gene has CDR1 DFQATT and CDR2 SNEGSKA (reference sequence). The CDR3 is made up of 13 amino acids. V lost 6 bases and J 8 bases, leaving 17 bases between the germline ends. The CDR3 loop reads CSAEGREWDEQFF. DNA for the CDR3: TGCAGTGCCGAGGGACGGGAGTGGGATGAGCAGTTCTTC.

Comment on this clonotype: The junction shows a germline mismatch at one end, possibly a read error. This chain connects TRBV3-1 to TRBJ2-4; 8 bases align to TRBD2. The last part of the DNA fits TRBJ2-7 better; the J call may be wrong. This CDR3 is built from 14 residues. Germline V gene lookup returns CDR1 LGHDT and CDR2 YNNKEL (reference sequence). The CDR3, as DNA: TGTACCAGCAGCCTGAGCGGGAGCGGGTACGAGCAGTACTTC. This translates into CTSSLSGSGYEQYF.

The chain joins TRBV2 to TRBJ1-1, with D maybe TRBD1 (5 bases). The germline gives CDR1 SNHLY, CDR2 FYNNEI. Trimming stripped 6 bases from V and 3 bases from J, with 17 bases between. This CDR3 spans 15 amino acids. CDR3 sequence: CASRWQGVADTEAFF. Here the CDR3 DNA reads TGTGCCAGCAGGTGGCAGGGAGTGGCGGACACTGAAGCTTTCTTT.

The chain combines TRBV28 with TRBJ2-1; D unresolved. The CDR3 contains 14 residues. The germline gives CDR1 MDHEN, CDR2 SYDVKM. Trimming stripped 8 bases from V and 2 bases from J, with 13 bases between. CDR3 sequence reads: CASAAGGAYNEQFF. The CDR3 DNA is TGTGCCAGCGCCGCCGGTGGGGCCTACAATGAGCAGTTCTTC.

The V gene is TRBV13, the J gene TRBJ2-5; weak D call: TRBD2 (5 bases). CDR1 and CDR2 from the germline V gene are PRHDT and FYEKMQ (reference sequence). CDR3 length: 13 residues. With 5 bases removed from V and 4 bases from J, the gap between germline ends came to 11 bases. CDR3 sequence: CASSPYEGETQYF. As DNA, the CDR3 is TGTGCCAGCAGCCCATATGAGGGAGAGACCCAGTACTTC.

V is TRBV5-1 and J is TRBJ2-7; 7 bases fit TRBD2. This CDR3 is 17 amino acids long. Losses at the gene ends were 2 bases for V and 0 bases for J; bases not matched to a gene: 11. CDR1 SGHRS and CDR2 YFSETQ come from the germline V gene. This chain's CDR3 is CASSFRRASGVSYEQYF. DNA for the CDR3: TGCGCCAGCAGCTTCCGGAGGGCTAGCGGTGTCTCCTACGAGCAGTACTTC.

This clonotype was picked up a small number of times. The rearrangement links TRBV15 to TRBJ2-1; D is possibly TRBD2 (6 bases). Germline V gene lookup returns CDR1 LNHNV and CDR2 YYDKDF (reference sequence). The V end was cut by 5 bases, the J end by 4 bases, with 15 bases between. This CDR3 region has 15 residues. The CDR3 bases are TGTGCCACCAGCTCGCGACTAGGCGGGTACAATGAGCAGTTCTTC. Translated, it gives CATSSRLGGYNEQFF.

This clonotype was seen only a few times. The CDR3 DNA reads as TGCGCCAGCGAACCGGGACTAGCGCCGCTGATCCCCTACAATGAGCAGTTCTTC. It specifies CASEPGLAPLIPYNEQFF. This chain connects TRBV5-1 to TRBJ2-1; 10 bases are shared with TRBD2. The germline V gene encodes CDR1 SGHRS and CDR2 YFSETQ. Unmatched junction bases numbered 15, after V lost 7 bases and J lost 2 bases. CDR3 length: 18 residues.

The rearrangement joins TRBV24-1 to TRBJ2-1; D unresolved. Trimming removed 3 bases at V and 7 bases at J, with 9 bases between. The CDR3 has 13 amino acids. Germline V lookup: CDR1 KGHDR, CDR2 SFDVKD. CDR3 in DNA: TGTGCCACCAGTGATGGGAAGCTGAATGAGCAGTTCTTC. It translates to CATSDGKLNEQFF.

The genes are TRBV6-5 and TRBJ1-1; D possibly corresponds to TRBD1 (5 bases). With 0 bases removed from V and 3 bases from J, the gap between germline ends came to 14 bases. Germline CDR1 and CDR2: MNHEY and SVGAGI. The CDR3 is 16 residues long. CDR3 coding DNA: TGTGCCAGCAGTTACTCCTCCTCCGGGGGGGACACTGAAGCTTTCTTT. Protein: CASSYSSSGGDTEAFF.

The sample holds a few counts of this clonotype. The chain is built from TRBV3-1 and TRBJ2-3; TRBD1 matches at 8 bases. The V segment lost 3 bases and the J segment 3 bases; nucleotides outside the gene matches: 8. CDR1 and CDR2 (germline): LGHDT, YNNKEL (reference sequence). The CDR3 length is 16 residues. The CDR3 DNA sequence: TGTGCCAGCAGCCAGCTCGGGACAGGTTTGACAGATACGCAGTATTTT. As protein: CASSQLGTGLTDTQYF.

The chain couples TRBV20-1 to TRBJ2-4, with TRBD2 matching 14 bases. The DNA end lines up better with TRBJ2-5; the J call may be wrong. The CDR3 runs 17 residues. The V gene's germline CDR1 is DFQATT and CDR2 SNEGSKA (reference sequence). CDR3 DNA sequence: TGCAGTGCTATCGGGACTAGCGGGAGTGCGGGGGAAGGGACCCAGTACTTC. It encodes CSAIGTSGSAGEGTQYF.

A few counts support this clonotype. The chain carries TRBV2 and TRBJ2-5, with 10 bases matching TRBD2. The CDR3 runs 17 residues. Looked up from germline, CDR1 is SNHLY and CDR2 is FYNNEI. V shed 2 bases, J shed 3 bases, and the junction held 9 bases outside the gene matches. The CDR3 reads CASSERSAGLAKETQYF. The DNA of the CDR3 is TGTGCCAGCAGTGAAAGGTCCGCGGGACTAGCGAAAGAGACCCAGTACTTC.

The chain recombines TRBV29-1 with TRBJ2-7, with D maybe TRBD1 (6 bases). This CDR3 contains 12 residues. V was shortened by 6 bases and J by 6 bases, with 15 bases between the two germline ends. From germline, CDR1 is SQVTM and CDR2 ANQGSEA. CDR3 nucleotide sequence: TGCAGCGTGCTACAGGGCCCTGGCGAGCAGTACTTC. This translates into CSVLQGPGEQYF.